These T cell receptor beta chains were read from a single sample in a study of shared clonotypes between healthy human individuals. This table comes from immunoSEQ multiplex PCR, and its TCRdb copy is limited to in-frame clones, with some not included. The sample carries approximately 2,000,000 clones, just under 95% recorded once. Sequenced sample: naive CD8+ T cells from PBMCs. Receptors originate from a young man in good health. Some clones in this sample may be carry-over from other donors' samples. Both conserved end residues are part of each CDR3.

cdr3_length j_call v_call cdr3_aa
15 TRBJ2-5 TRBV7-9 CASSDYDRGGETQYF
14 TRBJ1-2 TRBV9 CASSPSDSSLGYTF
14 TRBJ2-1 TRBV6-5 CASSRGQPADEQFF
18 TRBJ2-5 TRBV7-9 CASSPQGPFLGRWETQYF
14 TRBJ2-7 TRBV5-4 CASSAGLTPYEQYF
14 TRBJ1-5 TRBV6-5 CASSGGWGYQPQHF
15 TRBJ2-3 TRBV6-1 CASSDLPRDTDTQYF
13 TRBJ1-2 TRBV28 CASSFTEDYGYTF
16 TRBJ2-6 TRBV4-2 CASSQDEGVGANVLTF
15 TRBJ2-7 TRBV12-1 CASSPGSTVSYEQYF
13 TRBJ2-5 TRBV6-5 CASSYESRTDAYF
17 TRBJ2-7 TRBV7-8 CASSVWEGVWGRDEQYF
20 TRBJ2-6 TRBV4-3 CASSQANPGGRSAGANVLTF